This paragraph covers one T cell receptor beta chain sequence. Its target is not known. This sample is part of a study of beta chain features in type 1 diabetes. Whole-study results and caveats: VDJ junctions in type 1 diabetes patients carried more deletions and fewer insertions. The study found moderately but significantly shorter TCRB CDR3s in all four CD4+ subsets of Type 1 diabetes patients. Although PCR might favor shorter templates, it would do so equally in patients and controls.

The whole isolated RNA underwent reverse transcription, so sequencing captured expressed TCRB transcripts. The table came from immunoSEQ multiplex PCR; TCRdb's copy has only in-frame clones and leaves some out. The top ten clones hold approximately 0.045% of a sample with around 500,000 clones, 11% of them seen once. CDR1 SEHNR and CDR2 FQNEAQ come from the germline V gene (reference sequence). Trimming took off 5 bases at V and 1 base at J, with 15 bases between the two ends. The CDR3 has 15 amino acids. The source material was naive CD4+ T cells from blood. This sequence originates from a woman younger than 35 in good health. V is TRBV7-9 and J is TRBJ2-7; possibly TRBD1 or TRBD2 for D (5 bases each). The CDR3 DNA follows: TGTGCCAGCAGCGCCCCGGGGCTCCCTTCCTACGAGCAGTACTTC. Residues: CASSAPGLPSYEQYF.